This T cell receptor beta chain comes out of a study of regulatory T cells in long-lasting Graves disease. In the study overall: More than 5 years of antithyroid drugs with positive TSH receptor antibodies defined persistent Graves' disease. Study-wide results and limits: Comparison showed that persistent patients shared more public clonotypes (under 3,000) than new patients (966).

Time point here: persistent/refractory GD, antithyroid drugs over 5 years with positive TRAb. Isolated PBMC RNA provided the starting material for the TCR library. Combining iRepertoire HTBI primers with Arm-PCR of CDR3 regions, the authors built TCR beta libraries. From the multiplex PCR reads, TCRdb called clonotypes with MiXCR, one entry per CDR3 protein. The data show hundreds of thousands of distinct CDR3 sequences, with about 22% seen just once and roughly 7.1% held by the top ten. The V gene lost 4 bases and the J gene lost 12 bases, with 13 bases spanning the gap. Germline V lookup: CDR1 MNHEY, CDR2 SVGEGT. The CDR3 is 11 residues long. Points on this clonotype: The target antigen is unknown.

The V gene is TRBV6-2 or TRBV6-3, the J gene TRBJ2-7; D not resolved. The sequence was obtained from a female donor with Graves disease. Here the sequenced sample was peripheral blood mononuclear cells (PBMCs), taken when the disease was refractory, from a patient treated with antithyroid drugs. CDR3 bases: TGTGCCAGCAGTTCGTTGTGTGACCCGTACTTC. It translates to CASSSLCDPYF.